A single sample gave rise to the 10 T cell receptor beta chains below, sequenced in a study of blood T cell repertoires in COVID-19 (dated by TCRdb to 2020 to 2022). The library relied on the immunoSEQ multiplex PCR assay. TCRdb's version of the immuneACCESS table is confined to in-frame rearrangements and falls short of the full clone set. An unresolved V gene accounts for under half of the shortfall where checked; the remainder is of unknown origin. The sample table lists around 250,000 clones, about 84% of them with a count of one. The ten largest clonotypes hold approximately 2.1% of the sample. Material: PBMCs or T cells enriched from blood (not recorded which). These receptors were taken from a woman in her forties or fifties who had recovered from COVID-19.

The CDR3 DNA is TGTGCCAGCAGCTTAGAGGGGGGACAGGTTTTTACTGAAGCTTTCTTT. Its translation: CASSLEGGQVFTEAFF. The chain is built from TRBV7-8 and TRBJ1-1, with 8 bases matching TRBD1. With 1 base clipped from V and 5 bases from J, the junction kept 9 bases outside the gene matches. Germline values: CDR1 SGHVS, CDR2 FQNEAQ. The length of the CDR3 is 16 residues.

This sequence joins TRBV28 and TRBJ1-1; TRBD1 is a possible D gene (6 bases). The CDR3 has 14 amino acids. Germline-derived CDR1 and CDR2 are MDHEN and SYDVKM. V was clipped by 6 bases and J by 1 base, with 12 bases between them. CDR3 sequence reads: CASSLIGGNTEAFF. The CDR3 coding sequence is TGTGCCAGCAGCCTCATAGGGGGGAACACTGAAGCTTTCTTT. Supplemented by reference TRBV28 and TRBJ1-1, the full variable domain reads DVKVTQSSRYLVKRTGEKVFLECVQDMDHENMFWYRQDPGLGLRLIYFSYDVKMKEKGDIPEGYSVSREKKERFSLILESASTNQTSMYLCASSLIGGNTEAFFGQGTRLTVV.

There are a few counts of this clone. DNA for the CDR3: TGTGCCAGCAGTGAAGCGGGAGGTTCACCCCTCCACTTT. Translating it yields CASSEAGGSPLHF. The chain is built from TRBV6-1 and TRBJ1-6; D remains unclear. Germline-derived CDR1 and CDR2 are MNHNS and SASEGT. The germline V and J ends were trimmed by 0 bases and 9 bases, with 6 bases remaining between them. There are 13 residues in the CDR3.

The CDR3 region has the DNA TGTGCCAGCAGCTTAGGCAGGGCACCCCTCCACTTT. This sequence encodes CASSLGRAPLHF. The V gene is TRBV11-2, the J gene TRBJ1-6; D is possibly TRBD1 (5 bases). The V and J ends lost 1 base and 11 bases respectively, with 6 bases between them. Germline values: CDR1 SGHAT, CDR2 FQNNGV. The CDR3 covers 12 residues.

The sample holds a few counts of this clone. This chain links TRBV2 with TRBJ1-2; D remains ambiguous. CDR1 SNHLY and CDR2 FYNNEI come from the germline V gene. The CDR3 is 12 amino acids. The germline V and J ends were trimmed by 7 bases and 5 bases, with 11 bases remaining between them. Written as DNA, the CDR3 is TGTGCCAGCATGGAGGGTCTTTATGGCTACACCTTC. This gives the protein CASMEGLYGYTF. The entire variable domain, with the rest obtained from reference TRBV2 and TRBJ1-2, is as follows: EPEVTQTPSHQVTQMGQEVILRCVPISNHLYFYWYRQILGQKVEFLVSFYNNEISEKSEIFDDQFSVERPDGSNFTLKIRSTKLEDSAMYFCASMEGLYGYTFGSGTRLTVV.

The rearrangement links TRBV6-2 or TRBV6-3 to TRBJ2-1; 8 positions agree with TRBD2. Germline CDR1 MNHEY, CDR2 SVGEGT. The trim removed 2 bases at V and 4 bases at J, leaving 7 bases unmatched. The CDR3 loop spans 16 amino acids. The CDR3 DNA reads TGTGCCAGCAGTTACGGTAGCGGGGTAAATTACAATGAGCAGTTCTTC. This encodes CASSYGSGVNYNEQFF.

The V call is TRBV6-5, the J call TRBJ1-2; weak D call: TRBD1 (6 bases). Germline loops: CDR1 MNHEY, CDR2 SVGAGI. Trimming shortened V by 0 bases and J by 8 bases, and 16 bases separated the two germline ends. The CDR3 extends over 15 amino acids. DNA of the CDR3: TGTGCCAGCAGTTACTCGGCCAGGGGAAGGCAGGGCTACACCTTC. Amino acid sequence: CASSYSARGRQGYTF.

Here the CDR3 DNA reads TGTGCCAGCAGCCCCGTCTCCTTCTCTGGAAACACCATATATTTT. Encoded protein: CASSPVSFSGNTIYF. The chain employs TRBV7-2 and TRBJ1-3; D is unclear. There are 15 residues in the CDR3. The V gene lost 5 bases and the J gene lost 0 bases, with 11 bases spanning the gap. CDR1 is SGHTA, CDR2 FQGNSA, per germline. Complete variable domain (other parts from reference TRBV7-2 and TRBJ1-3): GAGVSQSPSNKVTEKGKDVELRCDPISGHTALYWYRQSLGQGLEFLIYFQGNSAPDKSGLPSDRFSAERTGGSVSTLTIQRTQQEDSAVYLCASSPVSFSGNTIYFGEGSWLTVV.

The rearrangement joins TRBV14 to TRBJ2-5, with D possibly TRBD2 on 5 matching bases. Germline V CDR1 and CDR2: SGHDN, FVKESK. The CDR3 runs 17 residues. V was pared by 1 base and J by 0 bases, with 15 bases between. In DNA form, the CDR3 reads TGTGCCAGCAGCCAAGGTCTAACTAGGTGGAACCAAGAGACCCAGTACTTC. It codes for CASSQGLTRWNQETQYF.

As DNA, the CDR3 is TGTGCCAGCAGCGCGAACAATTTAGGAAACACCATATATTTT. Encoded protein: CASSANNLGNTIYF. This rearrangement joins TRBV9 to TRBJ1-3; no clear D gene. The CDR3 totals 14 residues. Germline CDR1 reads SGDLS; CDR2 reads YYNGEE. With 3 bases removed from V and 4 bases from J, the gap between germline ends came to 11 bases.